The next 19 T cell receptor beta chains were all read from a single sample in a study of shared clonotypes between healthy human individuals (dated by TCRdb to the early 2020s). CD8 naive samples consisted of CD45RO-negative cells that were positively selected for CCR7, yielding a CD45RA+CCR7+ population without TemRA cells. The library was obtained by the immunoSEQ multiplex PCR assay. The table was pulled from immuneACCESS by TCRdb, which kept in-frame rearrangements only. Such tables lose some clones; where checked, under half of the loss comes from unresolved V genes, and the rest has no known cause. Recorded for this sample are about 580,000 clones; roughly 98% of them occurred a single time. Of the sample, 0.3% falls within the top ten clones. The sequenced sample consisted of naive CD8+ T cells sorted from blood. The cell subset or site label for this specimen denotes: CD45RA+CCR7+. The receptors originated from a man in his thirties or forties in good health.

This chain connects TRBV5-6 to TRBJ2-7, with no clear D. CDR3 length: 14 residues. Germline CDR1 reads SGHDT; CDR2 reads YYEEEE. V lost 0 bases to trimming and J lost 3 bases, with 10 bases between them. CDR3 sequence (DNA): TGTGCCAGCAGCTTGGACAGAAACCTCTACGAGCAGTACTTC. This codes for CASSLDRNLYEQYF.

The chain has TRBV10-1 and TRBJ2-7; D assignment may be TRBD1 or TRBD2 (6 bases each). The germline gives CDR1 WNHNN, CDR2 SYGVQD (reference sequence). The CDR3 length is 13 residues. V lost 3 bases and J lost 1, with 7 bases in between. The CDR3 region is CASSEGGSYEQYF. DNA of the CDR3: TGCGCCAGCAGTGAAGGGGGGTCCTACGAGCAGTACTTC.

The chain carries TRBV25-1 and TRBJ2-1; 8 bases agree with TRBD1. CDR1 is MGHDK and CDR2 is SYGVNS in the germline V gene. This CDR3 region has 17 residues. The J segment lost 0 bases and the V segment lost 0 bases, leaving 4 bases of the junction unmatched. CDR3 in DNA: TGTGCCAGCAGTGAATATTACGACAGGGGCTCCTACAATGAGCAGTTCTTC. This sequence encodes CASSEYYDRGSYNEQFF.

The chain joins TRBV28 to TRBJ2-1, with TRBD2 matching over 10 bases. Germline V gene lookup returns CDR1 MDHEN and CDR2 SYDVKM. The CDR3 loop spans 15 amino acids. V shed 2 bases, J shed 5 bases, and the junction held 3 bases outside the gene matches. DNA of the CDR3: TGTGCCAGCAGTTTACTAGCGGGAGTGGACAATGAGCAGTTCTTC. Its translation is CASSLLAGVDNEQFF.

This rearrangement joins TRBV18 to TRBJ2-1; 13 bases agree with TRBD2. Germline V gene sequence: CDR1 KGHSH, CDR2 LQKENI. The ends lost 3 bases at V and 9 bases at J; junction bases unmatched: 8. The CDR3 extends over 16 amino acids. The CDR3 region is CASSPRTSGSYSEQFF. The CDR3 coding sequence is TGTGCCAGCTCACCTCGGACTAGCGGGAGTTATAGTGAGCAGTTCTTC.

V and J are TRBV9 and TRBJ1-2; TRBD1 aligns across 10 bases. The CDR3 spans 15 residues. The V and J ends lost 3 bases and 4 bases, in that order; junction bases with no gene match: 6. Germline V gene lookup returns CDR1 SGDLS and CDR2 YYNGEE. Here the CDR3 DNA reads TGTGCCAGCAGCGCCCGGGACAGGGGCGTCTATGGCTACACCTTC. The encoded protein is CASSARDRGVYGYTF.

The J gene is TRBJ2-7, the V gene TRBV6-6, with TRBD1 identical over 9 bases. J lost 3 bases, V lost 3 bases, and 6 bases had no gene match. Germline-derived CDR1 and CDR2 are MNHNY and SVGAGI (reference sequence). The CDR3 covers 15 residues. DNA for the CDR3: TGTGCCAGCAGTTATACGGGGACAGGGTTCTACGAGCAGTACTTC. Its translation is CASSYTGTGFYEQYF.

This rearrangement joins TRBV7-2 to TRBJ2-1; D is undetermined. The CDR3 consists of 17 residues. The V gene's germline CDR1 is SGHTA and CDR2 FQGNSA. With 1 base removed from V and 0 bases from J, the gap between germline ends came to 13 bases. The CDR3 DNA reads TGTGCCAGCAGCTTAGGGGGTTCGTGGAGCTCCTACAATGAGCAGTTCTTC. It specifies CASSLGGSWSSYNEQFF.

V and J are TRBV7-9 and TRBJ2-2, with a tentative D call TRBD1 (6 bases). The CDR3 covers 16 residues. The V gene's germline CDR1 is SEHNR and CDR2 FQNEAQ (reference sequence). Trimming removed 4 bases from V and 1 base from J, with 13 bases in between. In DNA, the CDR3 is TGTGCCAGCAGCTCCCGCACAGGGATGAACACCGGGGAGCTGTTTTTT. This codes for CASSSRTGMNTGELFF.

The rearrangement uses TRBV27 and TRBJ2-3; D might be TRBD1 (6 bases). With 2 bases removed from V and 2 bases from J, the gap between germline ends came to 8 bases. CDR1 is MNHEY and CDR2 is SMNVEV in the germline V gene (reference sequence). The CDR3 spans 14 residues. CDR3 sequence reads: CASSLGGHTDTQYF. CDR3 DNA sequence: TGTGCCAGCAGTTTAGGGGGCCACACAGATACGCAGTATTTT.

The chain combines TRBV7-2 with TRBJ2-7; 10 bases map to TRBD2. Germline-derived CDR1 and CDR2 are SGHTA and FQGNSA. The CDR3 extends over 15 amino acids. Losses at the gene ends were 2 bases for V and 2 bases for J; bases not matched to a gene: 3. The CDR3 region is CASSLLTSGPYEQYF. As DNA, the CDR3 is TGTGCCAGCAGCTTATTGACTAGCGGGCCCTACGAGCAGTACTTC.

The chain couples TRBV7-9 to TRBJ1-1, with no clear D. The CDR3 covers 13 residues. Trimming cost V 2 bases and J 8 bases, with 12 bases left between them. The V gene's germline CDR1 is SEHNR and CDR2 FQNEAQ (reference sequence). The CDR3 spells CASSLSGASEAFF. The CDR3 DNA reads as TGTGCCAGCAGCTTATCCGGCGCTTCGGAAGCTTTCTTT.

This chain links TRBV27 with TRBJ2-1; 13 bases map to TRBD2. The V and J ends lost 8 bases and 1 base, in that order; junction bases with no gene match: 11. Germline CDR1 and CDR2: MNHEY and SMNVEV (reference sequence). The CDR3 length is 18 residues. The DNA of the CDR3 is TGTGCCAGCGGCCCTGGACTAGCGGGAGAGGGGTCCTACAATGAGCAGTTCTTC. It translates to CASGPGLAGEGSYNEQFF.

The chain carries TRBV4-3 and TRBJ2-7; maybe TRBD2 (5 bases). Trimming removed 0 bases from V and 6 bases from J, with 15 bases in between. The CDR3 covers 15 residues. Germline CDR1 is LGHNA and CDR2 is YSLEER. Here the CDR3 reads CASSQDGSRTSEQYF. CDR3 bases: TGCGCCAGCAGCCAAGATGGGAGCCGTACGAGCGAGCAGTACTTC.

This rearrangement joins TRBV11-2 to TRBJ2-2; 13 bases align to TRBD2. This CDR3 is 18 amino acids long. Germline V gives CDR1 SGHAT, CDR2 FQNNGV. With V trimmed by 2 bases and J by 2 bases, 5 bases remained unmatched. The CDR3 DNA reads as TGTGCCAGCAGCTTACCTCGGACTAGCGGGAGTAACACCGGGGAGCTGTTTTTT. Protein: CASSLPRTSGSNTGELFF.

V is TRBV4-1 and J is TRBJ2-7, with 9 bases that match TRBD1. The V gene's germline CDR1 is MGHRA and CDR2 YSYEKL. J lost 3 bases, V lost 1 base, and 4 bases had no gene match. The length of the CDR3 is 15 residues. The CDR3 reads CASSQVRTGDYEQYF. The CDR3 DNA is TGCGCCAGCAGCCAAGTCCGGACAGGGGACTACGAGCAGTACTTC.

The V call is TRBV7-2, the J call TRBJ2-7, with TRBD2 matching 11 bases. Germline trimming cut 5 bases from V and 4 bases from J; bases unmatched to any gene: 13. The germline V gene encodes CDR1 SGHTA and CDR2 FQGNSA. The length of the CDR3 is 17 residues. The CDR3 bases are TGTGCCAGCAGCCAAAGGGTGCGACTAGCGGGATCTTACGAGCAGTACTTC. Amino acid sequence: CASSQRVRLAGSYEQYF.

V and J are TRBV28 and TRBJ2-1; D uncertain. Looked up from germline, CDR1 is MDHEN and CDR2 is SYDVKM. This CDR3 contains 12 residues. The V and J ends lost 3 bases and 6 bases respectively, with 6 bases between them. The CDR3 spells CASSLSVNEQFF. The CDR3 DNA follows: TGTGCCAGCAGTTTGTCCGTCAATGAGCAGTTCTTC.

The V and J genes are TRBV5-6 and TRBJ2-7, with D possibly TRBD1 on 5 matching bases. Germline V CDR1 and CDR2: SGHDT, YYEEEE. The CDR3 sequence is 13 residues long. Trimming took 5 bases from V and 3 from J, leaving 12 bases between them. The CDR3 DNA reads TGTGCCAGCAGTCCAGACAGCCTCTACGAGCAGTACTTC. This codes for CASSPDSLYEQYF. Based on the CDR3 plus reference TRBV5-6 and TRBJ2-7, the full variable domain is DAGVTQSPTHLIKTRGQQVTLRCSPKSGHDTVSWYQQALGQGPQFIFQYYEEEERQRGNFPDRFSGHQFPNYSSELNVNALLLGDSALYLCASSPDSLYEQYFGPGTRLTVT.